This T cell receptor (beta chain) derives from a study of glioma-infiltrating T cells (dated by TCRdb to between 2015 and 2016). For the wider study: The study sequenced TCR alpha- and beta-chain repertoires from glioma tissue, from non-neoplastic brain tissue and from matched peripheral blood mononuclear cells. To gauge divergence between tissue and blood T-cell populations, every tissue-infiltrating repertoire was compared against the peripheral blood repertoire from the same patient. The paired cohort was made up of three low-grade glioma patients, seven to nine primary glioblastoma patients and three non-glioma patients who contributed non-neoplastic brain tissue.

The iRepertoire nested amplicon-rescue multiplex PCR (arm-PCR) platform was used to amplify TCR alpha and beta CDR3 regions from RNA. The input for one-step reverse transcription and amplification was roughly 100-450 ng of either tissue mRNA or PBMC total RNA. After bead purification, a secondary multiplex PCR added Illumina adapters, and libraries were gel-purified between 200 and 400 bp. Libraries carried internal 6-nucleotide barcodes used for demultiplexing. Libraries were sequenced on an Illumina MiSeq with 2x220 or 2x250 nucleotide paired-end reads. Under the source paper's analysis protocol: FLASH 1.2.11 was used to merge paired reads, and BWA-MEM then aligned the reads to the GRCh37 human genome before TRA and TRB reads were extracted. For V and J assignment, an IMGT-derived reference of cassette sequences and CDR3 motifs that included pseudogenes was used. Three-frame translation of reads was performed, and productive CDR3s were defined as those with a C...FGXG motif and no stop codons. A clonotype was defined as a unique combination of a V-J cassette pair and a CDR3 amino acid sequence. Reads were filtered by Hamming distance, with the threshold set by the sequence error rate of each sample in mapped regions. The public reads were reprocessed in TCRdb via fastp at Q25 and MiXCR, keeping in-frame beta chains. Rows are unified per CDR3 protein, each entry keeping the most common DNA and genes. TCRdb assigned the V and J calls; the authors' analysis was not used. The sample table lists around 150,000 distinct CDR3 sequences, 35% to 50% of them with a count of one. Clones ranked in the top ten supply 15% to 25% of the sample.

As regards this clonotype: This receptor's antigen is unknown. Base qualities were left out, and no much larger clone turns up one base away.

CDR1 and CDR2 (SGHTA, FQGNSA) derive from the germline V gene. V has 0 bases trimmed and J has 3 bases trimmed; junction bases matching no gene number 5. Reading from cysteine to phenylalanine, the CDR3 counts 15 amino acids. Only CDR3 DNA remains: 45 bases, in frame from the first base. Broad study findings and their caveats: VJ-independent divergence between tissue and blood was lower than expected in non-neoplastic patients but higher than expected in all gliomas, particularly low-grade gliomas. Group comparisons were based on small numbers of patients: three non-neoplastic, three low-grade glioma and several glioblastoma patients. Very few CDR3 sequences were found to be shared between tissue and blood, and this scarcity was attributed to high CDR3 diversity and limited sampling.

The sample comprised glioma tissue, nonneoplastic brain tissue, or PBMCs (not recorded which). This chain joins TRBV7-2 to TRBJ2-7; 7 bases in between match TRBD2. The source is a human donor with low-grade glioma or glioblastoma, undergoing nonglioma brain surgery, or in good health (not recorded which). The CDR3 reads CASSLAWGGGYEQYF. The DNA sequence is given as TGTGCCAGCAGCTTAGCGTGGGGGGGGGGCTACGAGCAGTACTTC.